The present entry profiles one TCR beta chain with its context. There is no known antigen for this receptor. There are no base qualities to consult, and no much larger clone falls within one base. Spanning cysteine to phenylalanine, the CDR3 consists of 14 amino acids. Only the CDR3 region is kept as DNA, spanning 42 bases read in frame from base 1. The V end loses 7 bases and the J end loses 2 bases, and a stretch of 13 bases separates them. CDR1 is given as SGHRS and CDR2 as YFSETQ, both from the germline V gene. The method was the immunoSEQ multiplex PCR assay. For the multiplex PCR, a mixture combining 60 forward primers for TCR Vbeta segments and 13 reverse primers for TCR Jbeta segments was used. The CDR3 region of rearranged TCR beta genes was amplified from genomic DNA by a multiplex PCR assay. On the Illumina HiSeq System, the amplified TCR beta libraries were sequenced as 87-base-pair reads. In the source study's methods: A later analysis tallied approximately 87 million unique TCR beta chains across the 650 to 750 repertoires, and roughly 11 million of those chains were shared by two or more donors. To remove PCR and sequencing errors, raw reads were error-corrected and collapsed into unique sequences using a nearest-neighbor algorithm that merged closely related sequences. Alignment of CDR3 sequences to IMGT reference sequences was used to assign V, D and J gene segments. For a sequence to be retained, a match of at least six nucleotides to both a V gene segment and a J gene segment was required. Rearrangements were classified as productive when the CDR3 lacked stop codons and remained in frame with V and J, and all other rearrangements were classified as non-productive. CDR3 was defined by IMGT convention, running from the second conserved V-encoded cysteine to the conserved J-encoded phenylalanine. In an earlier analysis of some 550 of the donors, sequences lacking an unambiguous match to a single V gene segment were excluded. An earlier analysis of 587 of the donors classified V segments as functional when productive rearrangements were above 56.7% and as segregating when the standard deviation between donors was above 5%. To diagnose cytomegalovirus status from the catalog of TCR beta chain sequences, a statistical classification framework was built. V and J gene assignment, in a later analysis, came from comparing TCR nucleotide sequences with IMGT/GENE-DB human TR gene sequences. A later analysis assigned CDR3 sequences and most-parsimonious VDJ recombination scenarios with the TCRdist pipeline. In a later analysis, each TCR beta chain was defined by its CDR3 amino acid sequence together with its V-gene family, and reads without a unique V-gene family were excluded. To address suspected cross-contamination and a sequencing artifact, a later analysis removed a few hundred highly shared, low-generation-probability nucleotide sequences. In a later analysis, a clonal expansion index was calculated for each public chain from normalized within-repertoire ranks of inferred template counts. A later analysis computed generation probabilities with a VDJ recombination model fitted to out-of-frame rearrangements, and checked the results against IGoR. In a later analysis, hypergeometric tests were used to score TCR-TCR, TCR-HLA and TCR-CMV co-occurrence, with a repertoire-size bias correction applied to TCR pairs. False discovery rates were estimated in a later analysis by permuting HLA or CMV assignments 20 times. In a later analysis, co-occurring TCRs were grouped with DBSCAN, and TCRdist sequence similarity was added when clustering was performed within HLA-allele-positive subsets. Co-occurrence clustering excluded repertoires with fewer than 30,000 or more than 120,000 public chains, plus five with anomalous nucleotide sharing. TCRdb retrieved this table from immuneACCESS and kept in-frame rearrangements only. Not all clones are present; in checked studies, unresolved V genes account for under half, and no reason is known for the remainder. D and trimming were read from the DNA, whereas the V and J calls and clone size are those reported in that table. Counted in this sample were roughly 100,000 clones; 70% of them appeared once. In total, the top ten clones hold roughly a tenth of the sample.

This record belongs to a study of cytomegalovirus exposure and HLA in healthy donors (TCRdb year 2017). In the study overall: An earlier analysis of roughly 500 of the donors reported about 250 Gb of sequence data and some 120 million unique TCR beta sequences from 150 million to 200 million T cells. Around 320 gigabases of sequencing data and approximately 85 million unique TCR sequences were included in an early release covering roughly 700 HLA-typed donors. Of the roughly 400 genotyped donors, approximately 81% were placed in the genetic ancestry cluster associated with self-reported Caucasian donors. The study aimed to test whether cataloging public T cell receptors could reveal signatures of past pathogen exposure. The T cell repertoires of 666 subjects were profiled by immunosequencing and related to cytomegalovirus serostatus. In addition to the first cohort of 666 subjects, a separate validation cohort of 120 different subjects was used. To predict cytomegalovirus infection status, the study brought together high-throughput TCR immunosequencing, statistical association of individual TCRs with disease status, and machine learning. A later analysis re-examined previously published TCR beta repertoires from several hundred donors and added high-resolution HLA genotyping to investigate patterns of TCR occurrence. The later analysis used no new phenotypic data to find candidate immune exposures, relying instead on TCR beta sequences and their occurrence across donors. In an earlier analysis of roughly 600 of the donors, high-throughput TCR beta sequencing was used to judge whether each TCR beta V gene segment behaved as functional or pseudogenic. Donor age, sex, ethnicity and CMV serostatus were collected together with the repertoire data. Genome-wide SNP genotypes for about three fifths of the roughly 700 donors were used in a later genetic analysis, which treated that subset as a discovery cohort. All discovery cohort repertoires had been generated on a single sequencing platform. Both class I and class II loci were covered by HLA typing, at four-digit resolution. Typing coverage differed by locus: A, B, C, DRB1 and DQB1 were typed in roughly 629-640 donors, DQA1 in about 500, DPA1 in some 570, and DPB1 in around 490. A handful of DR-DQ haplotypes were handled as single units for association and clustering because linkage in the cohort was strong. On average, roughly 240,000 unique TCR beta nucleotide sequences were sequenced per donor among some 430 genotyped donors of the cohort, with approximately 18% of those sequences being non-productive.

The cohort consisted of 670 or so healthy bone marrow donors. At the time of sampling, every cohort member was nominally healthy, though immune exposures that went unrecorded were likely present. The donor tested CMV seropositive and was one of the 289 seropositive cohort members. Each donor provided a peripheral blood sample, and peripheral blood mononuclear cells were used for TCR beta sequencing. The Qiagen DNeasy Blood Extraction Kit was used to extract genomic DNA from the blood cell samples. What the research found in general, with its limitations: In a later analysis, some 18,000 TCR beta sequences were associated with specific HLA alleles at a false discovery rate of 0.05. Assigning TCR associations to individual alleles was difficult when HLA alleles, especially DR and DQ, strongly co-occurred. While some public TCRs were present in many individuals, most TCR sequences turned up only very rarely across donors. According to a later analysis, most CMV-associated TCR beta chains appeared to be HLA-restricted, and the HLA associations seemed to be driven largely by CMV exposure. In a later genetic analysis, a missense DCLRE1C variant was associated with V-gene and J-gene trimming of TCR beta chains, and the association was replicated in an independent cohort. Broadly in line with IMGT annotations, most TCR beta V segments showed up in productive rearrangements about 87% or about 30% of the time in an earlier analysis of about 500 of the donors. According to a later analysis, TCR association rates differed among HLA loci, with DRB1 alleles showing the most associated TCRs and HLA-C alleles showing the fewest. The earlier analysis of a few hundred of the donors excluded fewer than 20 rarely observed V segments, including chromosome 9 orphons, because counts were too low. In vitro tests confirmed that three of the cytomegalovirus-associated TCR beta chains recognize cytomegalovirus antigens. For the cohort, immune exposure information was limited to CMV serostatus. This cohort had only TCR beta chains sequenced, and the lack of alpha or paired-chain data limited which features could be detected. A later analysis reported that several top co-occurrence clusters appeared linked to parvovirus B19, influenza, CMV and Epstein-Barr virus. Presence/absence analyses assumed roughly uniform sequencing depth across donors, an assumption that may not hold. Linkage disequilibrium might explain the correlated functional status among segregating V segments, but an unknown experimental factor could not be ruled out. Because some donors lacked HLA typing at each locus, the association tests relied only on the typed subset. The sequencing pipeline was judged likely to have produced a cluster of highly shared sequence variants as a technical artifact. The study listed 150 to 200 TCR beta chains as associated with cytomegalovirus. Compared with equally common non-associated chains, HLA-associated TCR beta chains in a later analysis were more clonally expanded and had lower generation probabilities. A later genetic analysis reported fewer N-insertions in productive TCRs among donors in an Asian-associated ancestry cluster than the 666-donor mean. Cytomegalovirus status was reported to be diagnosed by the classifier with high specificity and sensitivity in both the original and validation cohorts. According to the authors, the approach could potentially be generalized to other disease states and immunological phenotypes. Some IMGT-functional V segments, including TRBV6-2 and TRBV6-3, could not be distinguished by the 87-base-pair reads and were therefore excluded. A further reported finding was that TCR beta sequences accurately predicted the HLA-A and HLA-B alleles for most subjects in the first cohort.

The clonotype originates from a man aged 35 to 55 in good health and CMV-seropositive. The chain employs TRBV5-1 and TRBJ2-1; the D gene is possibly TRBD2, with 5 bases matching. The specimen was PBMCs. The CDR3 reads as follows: CASAVATPYNEQFF. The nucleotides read TGCGCCAGCGCGGTAGCGACCCCCTACAATGAGCAGTTCTTC.